The 14 T cell receptor beta chains in this list originate from one sample, sequenced in a study of shared clonotypes between healthy human individuals. The table came from immunoSEQ multiplex PCR; TCRdb's copy has only in-frame clones and leaves some out. The table includes 550,000 to 800,000 clones, roughly 70% detected once. The sample taken for sequencing was memory CD4+ T cells sorted from blood. Sample subset: CD45RA-negative fraction. The receptors were gathered from a woman younger than 45 in good health.

This clone was seen many times. V usage is TRBV7-2 and J usage is TRBJ2-1, with 10 bases that match TRBD2. Trimming took 1 base from V and 10 from J; bases not matched to a gene: 7. The CDR3 length is 15 residues. Germline V gene sequence: CDR1 SGHTA, CDR2 FQGNSA. Written as DNA, the CDR3 is TGTGCCAGCAGCTTAGAGCGGGAGGGCGTAAACGAGCAGTTCTTC. This encodes CASSLEREGVNEQFF.

The chain has TRBV6-1 and TRBJ2-5, with 8 bases aligning to TRBD2. CDR3 length equals 14 residues. Germline CDR1 is MNHNS and CDR2 is SASEGT. V trimming: 8 bases; J trimming: 5 bases; junction bases outside the gene matches: 10. The chain's CDR3 is CASAWTSPFETQYF. As DNA, the CDR3 is TGTGCCAGCGCCTGGACTAGCCCCTTTGAGACCCAGTACTTC.

V gene TRBV2 combines with J gene TRBJ2-3; 7 bases fit TRBD2. Unmatched junction bases numbered 6, after V lost 3 bases and J lost 3 bases. The length of the CDR3 is 15 residues. CDR1 SNHLY and CDR2 FYNNEI come from the germline V gene. CDR3 region: CASSELLAMTDTQYF. The CDR3 DNA reads TGTGCCAGCAGTGAGCTACTAGCGATGACAGATACGCAGTATTTT. The complete variable domain, with remaining parts taken from reference TRBV2 and TRBJ2-3, reads EPEVTQTPSHQVTQMGQEVILRCVPISNHLYFYWYRQILGQKVEFLVSFYNNEISEKSEIFDDQFSVERPDGSNFTLKIRSTKLEDSAMYFCASSELLAMTDTQYFGPGTRLTVL.

On this clone: The same CDR3 arises from other DNA sequences in this sample as well. The gene calls are TRBV2 and TRBJ2-5; 7 bases line up with TRBD1. J was trimmed by 0 bases and V by 6 bases; bases with no gene match: 4. The germline CDR1 and CDR2 sequences are SNHLY and FYNNEI. This CDR3 comprises 14 residues. CDR3 DNA sequence: TGTGCCAGCAGCCGGGACAGAAACCAAGAGACCCAGTACTTC. It codes for CASSRDRNQETQYF.

Remarks on this clone: Other DNA sequences in the same sample also yield this CDR3. The chain links TRBV5-1 to TRBJ2-7; D tentatively reads TRBD1 or TRBD2 (5 bases each). V was cut by 2 bases and J by 0 bases, with 15 bases left in between. The V gene's germline CDR1 is SGHRS and CDR2 YFSETQ. The CDR3 consists of 16 residues. For the CDR3, the DNA is TGCGCCAGCAGCTTATCGTTTGGGGACCCCTCCTACGAGCAGTACTTC. Its translation: CASSLSFGDPSYEQYF.

The J gene is TRBJ2-5, the V gene TRBV5-4; 10 bases are shared with TRBD2. The germline gives CDR1 SGHNT, CDR2 YYREEE (reference sequence). The CDR3 is made up of 14 amino acids. V lost 0 bases, J lost 5 bases, and 1 base stayed unmatched. The CDR3 DNA is TGTGCCAGCAGCTTGGCTAGCGGGAGTGAGACCCAGTACTTC. Its protein is CASSLASGSETQYF.

In this sample, this clone turned up a few times. The J gene is TRBJ2-6, the V gene TRBV6-4; D is perhaps TRBD2 (5 bases). The CDR3 length is 15 residues. Germline V CDR1 and CDR2: MRHNA, SNTAGT. The V gene lost 5 bases and the J gene lost 2 bases, with 10 bases spanning the gap. DNA for the CDR3: TGTGCCAGCAGTACGGACTCCACTGGGGCCAACGTCCTGACTTTC. It codes for CASSTDSTGANVLTF.

The chain joins TRBV6-5 to TRBJ1-2, with D possibly being TRBD1 (6 bases). The CDR3 spans 16 residues. Trimming left V 2 bases short and J 6 bases short, with 19 bases between. Germline lookup yields CDR1 MNHEY and CDR2 SVGAGI. CDR3 loop: CASSYPPGQQKDGYTF. Written as DNA, the CDR3 is TGTGCCAGCAGTTACCCTCCGGGACAACAGAAGGATGGCTACACCTTC.

A remark on this clone: At the DNA level, this CDR3 is encoded by other sequences in the same sample as well. The chain has TRBV19 and TRBJ1-1; TRBD1 is a possible D gene (6 bases). This CDR3 has 14 residues. Trimming left V 4 bases short and J 5 bases short, with 14 bases between. CDR1 and CDR2 (germline): LNHDA, SQIVND (reference sequence). The CDR3 DNA is TGTGCCAGTAGTACCGGGAGAGGGGGAACTGAAGCTTTCTTT. Encoded protein: CASSTGRGGTEAFF. The entire variable domain, with the rest obtained from reference TRBV19 and TRBJ1-1, is as follows: DGGITQSPKYLFRKEGQNVTLSCEQNLNHDAMYWYRQDPGQGLRLIYYSQIVNDFQKGDIAEGYSVSREKKESFPLTVTSAQKNPTAFYLCASSTGRGGTEAFFGQGTRLTVV.

Only a few counts were recorded for this clone. In the same sample, other DNA sequences code for this CDR3. The V gene is TRBV28, the J gene TRBJ2-7; the match to TRBD2 covers 7 bases. The CDR3 is made up of 13 amino acids. Germline CDR1 reads MDHEN; CDR2 reads SYDVKM. V was clipped by 3 bases and J by 2 bases; unmatched bases: 1. CDR3 sequence reads: CASSLGLTYEQYF. As DNA, the CDR3 is TGTGCCAGCAGTTTGGGACTAACCTACGAGCAGTACTTC.

This clone occurred many times. Other DNA variants within this sample encode the same CDR3. This sequence joins TRBV28 and TRBJ2-1, with a possible D match to TRBD2 (6 bases). This CDR3 has 14 residues. The germline V gene has CDR1 MDHEN and CDR2 SYDVKM. Trimming stripped 1 base from V and 6 bases from J, with 10 bases between. CDR3 bases: TGTGCCAGCAGTTTATACCTAGCGCCCAATGAGCAGTTCTTC. Protein sequence: CASSLYLAPNEQFF.

The chain has TRBV6-1 and TRBJ2-5; 15 bases match TRBD2. The trim removed 4 bases at V and 5 bases at J, leaving 5 bases unmatched. CDR3 size: 16 residues. Germline values: CDR1 MNHNS, CDR2 SASEGT. Written as DNA, the CDR3 is TGTGCCAGCAGTGCCGGACTAGCGGGAGGGCGGGAGACCCAGTACTTC. This sequence encodes CASSAGLAGGRETQYF.

The gene calls are TRBV28 and TRBJ1-2; 8 bases are a match to TRBD1. V was clipped by 3 bases and J by 6 bases; unmatched bases: 12. CDR1 is MDHEN, CDR2 SYDVKM, per germline. The CDR3 is 16 residues long. The CDR3 nucleotides read TGTGCCAGCAGTTTGGGTAGTGCGGGGACAGGAGATGGCTACACCTTC. It translates to CASSLGSAGTGDGYTF.

This clone occurred many times. In DNA, the CDR3 is TGTGCCAGCAGTGAACACCAGGGTCCCGGGGAGCTGTTTTTT. This sequence encodes CASSEHQGPGELFF. The V and J genes are TRBV25-1 and TRBJ2-2, with D perhaps matching TRBD1 (5 bases). This CDR3 spans 14 amino acids. V gave up 2 bases and J gave up 6 bases, with 10 bases separating them. Germline assignment: CDR1 MGHDK and CDR2 SYGVNS.